Listed here are 32 T cell receptor beta chains from one sample, sequenced in a study of neurological immune-mediated disorders. TCRdb reprocessed the 5' RACE reads with MiXCR, giving one entry per CDR3 protein. The data hold around 20,000 distinct CDR3 sequences, with around 28% observed a single time. Input material: PBMCs. These receptors came from a man aged 50 to 59 with HTLV-1-associated myelopathy (HAM/TSP).

This clonotype was seen a few times. The genes are TRBV20-1 and TRBJ1-4; the match to TRBD1 covers 8 bases. The germline V gene has CDR1 DFQATT and CDR2 SNEGSKA (reference sequence). This CDR3 has 13 residues. The V and J ends lost 5 bases and 6 bases, in that order; junction bases with no gene match: 5. The CDR3 protein is CSAFQTGDEKLFF. CDR3 DNA: TGCAGTGCTTTCCAGACAGGGGATGAAAAACTGTTTTTT.

V is TRBV30 and J is TRBJ2-1; D is tentatively TRBD1 or TRBD2 (5 bases each). The J call may be faulty, since TRBJ2-5 better matches the DNA end. CDR1 is GTSNPN and CDR2 is SVGIG in the germline V gene (reference sequence). The CDR3 runs to 14 residues. The CDR3, as DNA: TGTGCCTGGAGTGTGGGGACGAGGGAAGAGACCCAGTACTTC. Amino acids: CAWSVGTREETQYF.

The chain couples TRBV5-1 to TRBJ2-3; maybe TRBD1 (5 bases). The CDR3 length is 14 residues. CDR1 SGHRS and CDR2 YFSETQ come from the germline V gene. V lost 3 bases, J lost 0 bases, and 8 bases lay in between. CDR3 in amino acids: CASSSRVSTDTQYF. CDR3 DNA sequence: TGCGCCAGCAGCTCCAGGGTAAGCACAGATACGCAGTATTTT.

This clonotype was detected only a few times. The CDR3 sequence is CASSPGGGYGYTF. CDR3 coding DNA: TGTGCCAGCAGCCCGGGGGGGGGCTATGGCTACACCTTC. The chain recombines TRBV7-8 with TRBJ1-2; D may be TRBD1 (5 bases). The V end lost 5 bases, the J end lost 4 bases, and 11 bases lay between the germline ends. CDR3 length: 13 residues. Germline assignment: CDR1 SGHVS and CDR2 FQNEAQ.

This clonotype has ten or more counts. This chain connects TRBV27 to TRBJ2-3, with D possibly called TRBD1 or TRBD2 (6 bases each). Trimming took off 2 bases at V and 6 bases at J, with 12 bases between the two ends. The CDR3 loop spans 14 amino acids. Germline CDR1 and CDR2: MNHEY and SMNVEV (reference sequence). CDR3 protein: CASSLTGGSDTQYF. CDR3 sequence (DNA): TGTGCCAGCAGTTTAACCGGGGGCTCTGATACGCAGTATTTT.

The chain is built from TRBV6-5 and TRBJ2-5, with 7 bases fitting TRBD2. Trimming cost V 2 bases and J 5 bases; bases outside gene matches: 11. The CDR3 spans 16 residues. Per the germline V gene, CDR1 is MNHEY and CDR2 is SVGAGI. CDR3 DNA: TGTGCCAGCAGTTACCGTCCTAGCGGTATGGGCGAGACCCAGTACTTC. Translation: CASSYRPSGMGETQYF.

This clonotype was seen ten or more times. The chain combines TRBV7-9 with TRBJ2-7; maybe TRBD1 (6 bases). Per the germline V gene, CDR1 is SEHNR and CDR2 is FQNEAQ (reference sequence). V shed 4 bases and J shed 2 bases, with 12 bases lying between them. The CDR3 contains 14 residues. The CDR3 reads CASSSVTGTYEQYF. The DNA of the CDR3 is TGTGCCAGCAGCTCCGTCACAGGGACCTACGAGCAGTACTTC.

The chain employs TRBV20-1 and TRBJ2-1; the match to TRBD2 covers 12 bases. This CDR3 contains 14 residues. The V gene's germline CDR1 is DFQATT and CDR2 SNEGSKA (reference sequence). V shed 2 bases, J shed 12 bases, and the junction held 8 bases outside the gene matches. The CDR3 coding sequence is TGCAGTGCTAGAAGACTAGCGGGAGCGGATGTGCAGTTCTTC. This sequence encodes CSARRLAGADVQFF.

This clonotype was picked up many times. This chain joins TRBV20-1 and TRBJ2-7, with 12 bases lining up with TRBD2. This CDR3 comprises 17 residues. CDR1 and CDR2 (germline): DFQATT, SNEGSKA (reference sequence). Trimming at V came to 1 base and at J to 7 bases, leaving 14 bases not matched to a gene. The CDR3 reads CSARVGGGRTSGAEQYF. The DNA for the CDR3 is TGCAGTGCTAGAGTGGGAGGGGGCCGGACTAGCGGGGCAGAGCAGTACTTC.

This chain connects TRBV29-1 to TRBJ1-2; TRBD1 matches 8 bases. CDR3 size: 13 residues. V dropped 1 base and J dropped 8; count of bases not matched to a gene: 6. Germline V gene sequence: CDR1 SQVTM, CDR2 ANQGSEA. The DNA of the CDR3 is TGCAGCGTTGAAGTACAGGGGGTCGGAGGCTACACCTTC. Its translation is CSVEVQGVGGYTF.

The chain links TRBV6-5 to TRBJ2-5, with TRBD2 identical over 8 bases. The CDR3 covers 14 residues. J gave up 5 bases and V 6 bases, and 8 bases lay outside the gene matches. Germline-derived CDR1 and CDR2 are MNHEY and SVGAGI. The CDR3 DNA is TGTGCCAGCAGAATCTCCGGGACTAGGGAGACCCAGTACTTC. It is translated as CASRISGTRETQYF.

This chain links TRBV27 with TRBJ2-2, with TRBD1 matching 8 bases. The V and J ends lost 3 bases and 1 base, in that order; junction bases with no gene match: 10. The germline V gene encodes CDR1 MNHEY and CDR2 SMNVEV (reference sequence). The CDR3 extends over 18 amino acids. Here the CDR3 reads CASSLQGAGRRNTGELFF. CDR3 DNA: TGTGCCAGCAGTTTGCAGGGGGCTGGTCGGAGGAACACCGGGGAGCTGTTTTTT.

The chain carries TRBV7-2 and TRBJ2-5; D is possibly TRBD1 (6 bases). V was trimmed by 5 bases and J by 3 bases, leaving 13 bases between them. The CDR3 covers 14 residues. The germline CDR1 and CDR2 sequences are SGHTA and FQGNSA. CDR3 protein: CASSIQTGEETQYF. The CDR3 DNA reads TGTGCCAGCAGCATTCAGACAGGAGAAGAGACCCAGTACTTC.

This clonotype was observed at least ten times. The chain combines TRBV20-1 with TRBJ1-2; no reliable D call. The V end lost 5 bases, the J end lost 6 bases, and 25 bases lay between the germline ends. CDR1 is DFQATT, CDR2 SNEGSKA, per germline (reference sequence). This CDR3 has 16 residues. In DNA form, the CDR3 reads TGCAGTGCTCGCATCCCCCGGGCCGAAAAGCAGGATGGCTACACCTTC. Its translation is CSARIPRAEKQDGYTF.

This clonotype was counted a few times. The chain uses TRBV4-3 and TRBJ1-6, with D unresolved. The CDR3 spans 16 residues. V lost 0 bases and J 9 bases, leaving 15 bases between the germline ends. The V gene's germline CDR1 is LGHNA and CDR2 YSLEER. CDR3: CASSQESGPSASPLHF. CDR3 in DNA: TGCGCCAGCAGCCAAGAATCCGGCCCGAGCGCTTCACCCCTCCACTTT.

The chain employs TRBV9 and TRBJ1-3, with D unclear. V was shortened by 0 bases and J by 4 bases, with 11 bases between the two germline ends. CDR3 length equals 15 residues. Germline assignment: CDR1 SGDLS and CDR2 YYNGEE. This CDR3 is CASSVDIDPGNTIYF. CDR3 DNA: TGTGCCAGCAGCGTAGATATAGACCCCGGAAACACCATATATTTT.

This clonotype was counted between two and nine times. The V call is TRBV12-3 or TRBV12-4, the J call TRBJ2-7; D may match TRBD1 or TRBD2 (5 bases each). CDR3 length equals 14 residues. V was shortened by 4 bases and J by 3 bases, with 13 bases between the two germline ends. The DNA for the CDR3 is TGTGCCAGCAGTTGGGACGGCAAATACTACGAGCAGTACTTC. This translates into CASSWDGKYYEQYF.

The chain has TRBV5-8 and TRBJ2-4; D gene uncertain. The V and J ends lost 3 bases and 2 bases respectively, with 9 bases between them. The CDR3 is 14 residues long. Per germline, CDR1 SGHTS and CDR2 YDEGEE. CDR3 protein: CASSYPVSKNIQYF. DNA for the CDR3: TGTGCCAGCAGCTACCCGGTTTCCAAAAACATTCAGTACTTC.

The table lists this clonotype with a few counts. This chain connects TRBV3-1 to TRBJ2-1; 8 bases match TRBD1. After removal of 5 bases from V and 5 bases from J, the junction contained 8 bases not matched to a gene. The CDR3 loop spans 15 amino acids. CDR1 is LGHDT and CDR2 is YNNKEL in the germline V gene (reference sequence). This chain's CDR3 is CASSAVGDRHNEQFF. Written as DNA, the CDR3 is TGTGCCAGCAGCGCTGTAGGGGACAGGCACAATGAGCAGTTCTTC.

This clonotype was counted only a few times. V and J are TRBV4-1 and TRBJ2-7; D is possibly TRBD1 or TRBD2 (5 bases each). Germline V gives CDR1 MGHRA, CDR2 YSYEKL. V was trimmed by 2 bases and J by 4 bases, leaving 12 bases between them. The CDR3 is 14 amino acids. The CDR3 nucleotides read TGCGCCAGCAGCCAACTTCCGGGACCATACGAGCAGTACTTC. Protein: CASSQLPGPYEQYF.

This chain uses TRBV4-2 with TRBJ2-4; D unclear. V lost 2 bases, J lost 1 base, and 15 bases lay in between. The CDR3 has 17 residues. The germline CDR1 and CDR2 sequences are LGHNA and YNFKEQ. The CDR3 DNA follows: TGTGCCAGCAGCCAACGGCCGGACCCGGAGGCCAAAAACATTCAGTACTTC. This encodes CASSQRPDPEAKNIQYF.

V gene TRBV19 combines with J gene TRBJ2-1, with 10 bases fitting TRBD2. CDR1 LNHDA and CDR2 SQIVND come from the germline V gene (reference sequence). The CDR3 is made up of 16 amino acids. V lost 6 bases to trimming and J lost 3 bases; unmatched junction nucleotides: 8. The DNA of the CDR3 is TGTGCCAGTAGGGAATCTCTAGCGGGGGTCTACAATGAGCAGTTCTTC. Amino acids: CASRESLAGVYNEQFF.

V is TRBV18 and J is TRBJ2-5; the D call may be TRBD1 or TRBD2 (5 bases each). The V and J ends lost 2 bases and 4 bases respectively, with 8 bases between them. The CDR3 is 13 residues long. CDR1 is KGHSH and CDR2 is LQKENI in the germline V gene. CDR3 loop: CASSPRGTETQYF. The CDR3, as DNA: TGTGCCAGCTCACCAAGAGGGACAGAGACCCAGTACTTC.

The chain employs TRBV19 and TRBJ2-6; D gene uncertain. The CDR3 runs to 13 residues. V was pared by 7 bases and J by 4 bases, with 8 bases between. The germline V gene encodes CDR1 LNHDA and CDR2 SQIVND (reference sequence). The CDR3 DNA reads TGTGCCAGTACTAGGTCAGGGGCCAACGTCCTGACTTTC. It yields the protein CASTRSGANVLTF. Filled out from reference TRBV19 and TRBJ2-6, the complete variable domain reads DGGITQSPKYLFRKEGQNVTLSCEQNLNHDAMYWYRQDPGQGLRLIYYSQIVNDFQKGDIAEGYSVSREKKESFPLTVTSAQKNPTAFYLCASTRSGANVLTFGAGSRLTVL.

This chain joins TRBV7-8 and TRBJ1-2; possibly TRBD1 for D (5 bases). V shed 6 bases and J shed 0 bases, with 17 bases lying between them. Germline values: CDR1 SGHVS, CDR2 FQNEAQ. This CDR3 comprises 16 residues. This CDR3 reads CASSSGRSPANYGYTF. CDR3 in DNA: TGTGCCAGCAGTTCGGGACGGTCCCCAGCTAACTATGGCTACACCTTC.

The V call is TRBV10-3, the J call TRBJ2-2, with a possible D match to TRBD2 (6 bases). CDR1 is ENHRY, CDR2 SYGVKD, per germline. This CDR3 spans 16 amino acids. V was cut by 8 bases and J by 2 bases, with 18 bases left in between. The DNA of the CDR3 is TGTGCCATCGCCCAAAGGGGTAGCGGAAACACCGGGGAGCTGTTTTTT. Translating gives CAIAQRGSGNTGELFF.

This clonotype was counted many times. The chain combines TRBV7-9 with TRBJ1-2, with D unclear. CDR3 size: 14 residues. Germline V CDR1 and CDR2: SEHNR, FQNEAQ (reference sequence). Trimming shortened V by 5 bases and J by 6 bases, and 16 bases separated the two germline ends. The CDR3 DNA is TGTGCCAGCAGCACGAATTTGGAGGCTCATGGCTACACCTTC. Residues: CASSTNLEAHGYTF. The whole variable domain, remainder taken from reference TRBV7-9 and TRBJ1-2, is DTGVSQNPRHKITKRGQNVTFRCDPISEHNRLYWYRQTLGQGPEFLTYFQNEAQLEKSRLLSDRFSAERPKGSFSTLEIQRTEQGDSAMYLCASSTNLEAHGYTFGSGTRLTVV.

This chain links TRBV11-2 with TRBJ2-3; 11 bases fit TRBD2. The V and J ends lost 4 bases and 2 bases, in that order; junction bases with no gene match: 11. This CDR3 has 18 amino acids. Germline loops: CDR1 SGHAT, CDR2 FQNNGV. CDR3 protein: CASSSSPLAGGPTDTQYF. The CDR3 DNA reads as TGTGCCAGCAGCTCCTCTCCCCTAGCGGGGGGACCCACAGATACGCAGTATTTT.

The chain couples TRBV20-1 to TRBJ1-3, with 9 bases identical to TRBD1. V lost 3 bases, J lost 0 bases, and 0 bases stayed unmatched. From germline, CDR1 is DFQATT and CDR2 SNEGSKA (reference sequence). There are 14 residues in the CDR3. The CDR3 DNA follows: TGCAGTGCTAGGACAGGGGGCTCTGGAAACACCATATATTTT. As protein: CSARTGGSGNTIYF.

This clonotype was observed a single time. This chain joins TRBV20-1 and TRBJ2-5, with 11 positions matching TRBD2. V trimming: 6 bases; J trimming: 2 bases; junction bases outside the gene matches: 5. The CDR3 extends over 14 amino acids. Germline loops: CDR1 DFQATT, CDR2 SNEGSKA (reference sequence). CDR3 region: CSARTSGSQETQYF. The CDR3 DNA sequence: TGCAGTGCAAGGACTAGCGGGTCTCAAGAGACCCAGTACTTC.

This clonotype appeared a few times. The chain employs TRBV20-1 and TRBJ1-5; 7 positions match TRBD1. The V segment lost 0 bases and the J segment 1 base; nucleotides outside the gene matches: 0. Germline CDR1 is DFQATT and CDR2 is SNEGSKA (reference sequence). The CDR3 is 14 residues long. The CDR3 coding sequence is TGCAGTGCTAGAGACAGGGGGAGCAATCAGCCCCAGCATTTT. It yields the protein CSARDRGSNQPQHF.

V is TRBV20-1 and J is TRBJ2-2, with TRBD2 matching 13 bases. In germline, CDR1 is DFQATT, CDR2 SNEGSKA (reference sequence). V dropped 6 bases and J dropped 4; count of bases not matched to a gene: 5. This CDR3 has 15 amino acids. CDR3 residues: CSALTSGRATGELFF. The DNA for the CDR3 is TGCAGTGCCCTTACTAGCGGGAGGGCCACCGGGGAGCTGTTTTTT.